The present T cell receptor beta chain was sequenced within a study of cytomegalovirus exposure and HLA in healthy donors. General study findings and limits: Reports indicated that the classifier achieved high specificity and sensitivity in diagnosing cytomegalovirus status. Earlier analysis looked at TCR beta V segments, and most were productive about 87% or about 30% of the time. A later examination showed that TCR association rates differed by HLA locus, with DRB1 most and HLA-C fewest.

60 Vbeta and 13 Jbeta primers were used in PCR. Data came from immunoSEQ multiplex PCR; TCRdb stores just in-frame clones and leaves some out. The repertoire holds some 160,000 clones, with 77% as singletons. Comments on this clone: Antigen unknown.

CDR3 size: 13 residues. Germline V lookup: CDR1 SQVTM, CDR2 ANQGSEA. With 4 bases clipped from V and 6 bases from J, the junction kept 7 bases outside the gene matches. This chain links TRBV29-1 with TRBJ2-3, with 7 bases identical to TRBD2. Sequencing was carried out using PBMCs. The clonotype originates from a man aged 45-65 years in good health and CMV-seropositive. The CDR3, as DNA: TGCAGCGTTGGGACTAGTCGGAGTGATACGCAGTATTTT. Translating gives CSVGTSRSDTQYF.